This TCR beta chain was documented in a study of metastatic and nonmetastatic thyroid tumors. This clone was seen at least ten times. With 2 bases removed from V and 2 bases from J, the gap between germline ends came to 6 bases. The CDR3 has 13 residues. There were no patients who had received any treatment before thyroid surgery. TCRdb re-analyzed the PCR reads using MiXCR. The sample shows about 69,000 clones, approximately 14% of them seen only once. The chain links TRBV12-3 or TRBV12-4 to TRBJ1-1, with D unresolved. The sequence was collected from a male donor with papillary thyroid cancer or a benign thyroid nodule (not recorded which). Some clones in this sample may be carry-over from other donors' samples. Sequencing was carried out using blood. This CDR3 is CASSLMDNTEAFF. DNA for the CDR3: TGTGCCAGCAGTTTAATGGATAACACTGAAGCTTTCTTT.